The 32 T cell receptor beta chains given below trace back to one sample, sequenced in a study of T cells expressing NK-cell markers. From its re-call of the 5' RACE reads, TCRdb lists each CDR3 protein once, without DNA. The table lists about 540,000 distinct CDR3 sequences. The material sequenced was blood T cells: a sorted CD56 or NKG2C T cell subset, CD4+ or CD8+ T cells, or bulk PBMC T cells (not recorded which). These receptors all stem from a man aged 18 to 29 in good health.

V usage is TRBV4-3 and J usage is TRBJ2-1; with no DNA, the TCRdb D assignment of TRBD2 cannot be verified. CDR3 length equals 18 residues. Germline V gene lookup returns CDR1 LGHNA and CDR2 YSLEER. This CDR3 reads CASSPKPLLAGGKNEQFF.

The chain has TRBV5-8 and TRBJ1-1. Germline CDR1 reads SGHTS; CDR2 reads YDEGEE. The CDR3 totals 14 residues. The CDR3 protein is CASSLAAGLTEAFF. Variable domain in full (rest from reference TRBV5-8 and TRBJ1-1): EAGVTQSPTHLIKTRGQQATLRCSPISGHTSVYWYQQALGLGLQFLLWYDEGEERNRGNFPPRFSGRQFPNYSSELNVNALELEDSALYLCASSLAAGLTEAFFGQGTRLTVV.

The V and J genes are TRBV11-1 and TRBJ2-5; there is no DNA to check the TCRdb D call of TRBD2. The CDR3 runs 18 residues. Germline CDR1 and CDR2: SGHAT and FQDESV (reference sequence). The CDR3 loop is CASNPTGSSLRGQETQYF. Full variable domain (remainder filled in from reference TRBV11-1 and TRBJ2-5): EAEVAQSPRYKITEKSQAVAFWCDPISGHATLYWYRQILGQGPELLVQFQDESVVDDSQLPKDRFSAERLKGVDSTLKIQPAELGDSAMYLCASNPTGSSLRGQETQYFGPGTRLLVL.

V usage is TRBV6-5 and J usage is TRBJ2-1; TCRdb lists TRBD2, though no DNA is available to test this call. Germline V gene sequence: CDR1 MNHEY, CDR2 SVGAGI. This CDR3 is 15 amino acids long. The CDR3 spells CASSYRGLAIDEQFF.

The rearrangement links TRBV20-1 to TRBJ2-1; the D call of TRBD1 rests on TCRdb alone, since no DNA is present to check it. The CDR3 has 14 residues. Germline CDR1 and CDR2: DFQATT and SNEGSKA (reference sequence). This chain's CDR3 is CSGSGDHPYNEQFF.

The chain combines TRBV6-5 with TRBJ2-1; absent DNA, TCRdb's TRBD2 call cannot be checked. Per germline, CDR1 MNHEY and CDR2 SVGAGI. The CDR3 loop spans 14 amino acids. CDR3 amino acids: CASNDGLAGYEQFF.

The chain uses TRBV24-1 and TRBJ2-1; as DNA is missing, the TRBD2 call by TCRdb cannot be tested. The CDR3 is made up of 13 amino acids. Germline CDR1 KGHDR, CDR2 SFDVKD. CDR3 loop: CATSPAGEGEQFF.

This chain links TRBV18 with TRBJ2-3. The CDR3 spans 12 residues. Germline CDR1 KGHSH, CDR2 LQKENI. The CDR3 loop reads CASSTAPDTQYF.

The chain links TRBV5-1 to TRBJ2-1; TCRdb selects TRBD2, and the lack of DNA leaves this call unchecked. Germline V gene sequence: CDR1 SGHRS, CDR2 YFSETQ. The CDR3 contains 17 residues. The CDR3 sequence is CASSLGPGTSQTNEQFF.

This rearrangement joins TRBV7-8 to TRBJ2-1; TCRdb designates TRBD2, a call that cannot be tested without DNA. The CDR3 covers 16 residues. CDR1 and CDR2 (germline): SGHVS, FQNEAQ. The CDR3 is CASSLAPSGTSGSVFF. Based on the CDR3 plus reference TRBV7-8 and TRBJ2-1, the full variable domain is GAGVSQSPRYKVAKRGQDVALRCDPISGHVSLFWYQQALGQGPEFLTYFQNEAQLDKSGLPSDRFFAERPEGSVSTLKIQRTQQEDSAVYLCASSLAPSGTSGSVFFGPGTRLTVL.

This chain connects TRBV10-3 to TRBJ1-1; TCRdb picks TRBD1, but there is no DNA to check that call. This CDR3 contains 13 residues. CDR1 is ENHRY, CDR2 SYGVKD, per germline. CDR3 loop: CAIAFEQGTEAFF.

The chain joins TRBV29-1 to TRBJ2-1; TCRdb indicates TRBD1, and absent DNA this call remains unverified. CDR1 is SQVTM and CDR2 is ANQGSEA in the germline V gene. There are 16 residues in the CDR3. CDR3 amino acids: CSVEGMTDRDHNEQFF.

The rearrangement uses TRBV12-3 or TRBV12-4 and TRBJ2-4; TCRdb outputs TRBD1, but without DNA this stays unchecked. The CDR3 consists of 17 residues. CDR3 protein: CASTFGTGTISKNIQYF.

This rearrangement joins TRBV5-6 to TRBJ1-4; the D gene TCRdb calls, TRBD1, cannot be checked with no DNA. The germline CDR1 and CDR2 sequences are SGHDT and YYEEEE. The CDR3 is made up of 16 amino acids. The CDR3 protein is CASSLTRQGKTEKLFF.

V is TRBV7-8 and J is TRBJ2-1; without DNA, the TCRdb call of TRBD2 cannot be checked. The V gene's germline CDR1 is SGHVS and CDR2 FQNEAQ. The CDR3 is made up of 20 amino acids. The CDR3 loop reads CASSLGAWASGPSSYNEQFF.

The V gene is TRBV7-8, the J gene TRBJ1-2; with no DNA, the TCRdb D assignment of TRBD1 cannot be verified. Germline V gene sequence: CDR1 SGHVS, CDR2 FQNEAQ. The CDR3 consists of 16 residues. The CDR3 is CASSLDPQGANYGYTF.

The V call is TRBV5-1, the J call TRBJ2-6; without DNA, the TCRdb call of TRBD2 cannot be checked. The CDR3 sequence is 16 residues long. Germline CDR1 is SGHRS and CDR2 is YFSETQ. The CDR3 here is CASSRGALSGANVLTF.

This chain connects TRBV4-3 to TRBJ1-2. Germline V gene sequence: CDR1 LGHNA, CDR2 YSLEER. The CDR3 is made up of 15 amino acids. The CDR3 protein is CASSQVPGAGYGYTF.

The rearrangement joins TRBV19 to TRBJ2-5; TCRdb reports TRBD1, a call that lacks DNA to check it against. CDR1 and CDR2 (germline): LNHDA, SQIVND (reference sequence). The length of the CDR3 is 14 residues. This CDR3 reads CASRDREWRETQYF.

The chain carries TRBV18 and TRBJ2-3; TCRdb's assignment of TRBD2 cannot be checked, as there is no DNA. The germline V gene has CDR1 KGHSH and CDR2 LQKENI. CDR3 size: 19 residues. CDR3: CASSPHPGLAHFTTDTQYF.

The chain combines TRBV16 with TRBJ2-3; TCRdb names TRBD1, which stays unverified in the absence of DNA. CDR3 size: 17 residues. Per the germline V gene, CDR1 is KGHSY and CDR2 is FQNENV. The CDR3 reads CASSQISPRAIGATQYF.

J is TRBJ1-2 and V is TRBV12-3 or TRBV12-4; the TCRdb D gene call, TRBD1, has no DNA to confirm it. The CDR3 has 14 amino acids. CDR3 in amino acids: CASSYGQGAWGYTF.

The chain is built from TRBV10-3 and TRBJ2-5; TCRdb outputs TRBD2, but without DNA this stays unchecked. CDR1 is ENHRY and CDR2 is SYGVKD in the germline V gene. This CDR3 has 15 residues. CDR3: CAISEGAGVLETQYF.

The V and J genes are TRBV20-1 and TRBJ2-2; TCRdb's assignment of TRBD1 cannot be checked, as there is no DNA. Germline V gives CDR1 DFQATT, CDR2 SNEGSKA (reference sequence). CDR3 length: 14 residues. The CDR3 loop is CSARHQGGGGELFF.

The chain recombines TRBV5-1 with TRBJ2-3; TCRdb's D call of TRBD1 is untestable without DNA. Per germline, CDR1 SGHRS and CDR2 YFSETQ. This CDR3 is built from 14 residues. CDR3 region: CASIFPGAKDTQYF.

The genes are TRBV12-3 or TRBV12-4 and TRBJ2-7; TCRdb returns TRBD2, unconfirmable since there is no DNA. This CDR3 has 12 amino acids. CDR3 loop: CASSRLAGVQYF.

The rearrangement uses TRBV12-3 or TRBV12-4 and TRBJ2-3. CDR3 length: 15 residues. CDR3 region: CASSFAGELRDTQYF.

The chain joins TRBV20-1 to TRBJ2-5; TCRdb gives TRBD1 as the D gene, but with no DNA this cannot be confirmed. The CDR3 spans 14 residues. Germline V CDR1 and CDR2: DFQATT, SNEGSKA (reference sequence). CDR3: CSATLGHVGETQYF.

The chain couples TRBV5-1 to TRBJ2-1; absent DNA, TCRdb's TRBD1 call cannot be checked. CDR3 length: 15 amino acids. Germline V gene lookup returns CDR1 SGHRS and CDR2 YFSETQ. The CDR3 sequence: CASSRGTGRSFEQFF. Using reference TRBV5-1 and TRBJ2-1 for the parts outside the CDR3, the full variable domain is KAGVTQTPRYLIKTRGQQVTLSCSPISGHRSVSWYQQTPGQGLQFLFEYFSETQRNKGNFPGRFSGRQFSNSRSEMNVSTLELGDSALYLCASSRGTGRSFEQFFGPGTRLTVL.

The chain employs TRBV9 and TRBJ2-7; TCRdb's D call, TRBD2, is unchecked because there is no DNA. CDR3 length equals 12 residues. The germline gives CDR1 SGDLS, CDR2 YYNGEE. The CDR3 loop is CASSGLVPEQYF.

The chain has TRBV29-1 and TRBJ2-7; TCRdb calls TRBD2, which cannot be checked without DNA. CDR1 and CDR2 from the germline V gene are SQVTM and ANQGSEA. This CDR3 region has 16 residues. CDR3 protein: CSVDSSGSAESYEQYF.

This chain links TRBV30 with TRBJ2-1. This CDR3 region has 14 residues. CDR1 is GTSNPN and CDR2 is SVGIG in the germline V gene (reference sequence). CDR3: CAWSGGNRYNEQFF. Supplemented by reference TRBV30 and TRBJ2-1, the full variable domain reads SQTIHQWPATLVQPVGSPLSLECTVEGTSNPNLYWYRQAAGRGLQLLFYSVGIGQISSEVPQNLSASRPQDRQFILSSKKLLLSDSGFYLCAWSGGNRYNEQFFGPGTRLTVL.